This is a list of T cell receptor beta chains from one sample in a study of shared clonotypes between healthy human individuals. TCRdb's copy holds only in-frame clones and misses some; the assay was immunoSEQ multiplex PCR. The sample includes 2 million to 2.5 million clones, 93% of them seen just once. Sequencing input: naive CD4+ T cells from PBMCs. These receptors originate from a man younger than 35 in good health. Some clones in this sample may be carry-over from other donors' samples. Each CDR3 is given with its conserved first and last residue. Each record gives: J gene, D gene, V gene, clone size, CDR3 DNA, CDR3 protein. The D gene is left open where the match is weak. Part of the rows lack a size; the others show once, few, many or a class for expanded clones.

TRBJ2-7,NA,TRBV5-8,NA,TGTGCCAGCAGCTTGGACGTCACCTTCTCCTACGAGCAGTACTTC,CASSLDVTFSYEQYF
TRBJ2-3,NA,TRBV27,NA,TGTGCCAGCAGTTTCGGCAGGGGCACAGATACGCAGTATTTT,CASSFGRGTDTQYF
TRBJ2-2,TRBD1,TRBV9,once,TGTGCCAGCAGCCACCCCCGGGGACAGGGGGCGCCCGGGGAGCTGTTTTTT,CASSHPRGQGAPGELFF
TRBJ1-1,NA,TRBV27,NA,TGTGCCAGCAGTTTATACTCGCTGGCGGCAAGGAACACTGAAGCTTTCTTT,CASSLYSLAARNTEAFF
TRBJ1-1,NA,TRBV28,NA,TGTGCCAGCAATGCCGAGGGACTCGAGGCGGCTGAAGCTTTCTTT,CASNAEGLEAAEAFF
TRBJ2-3,NA,TRBV21-1,NA,TGTGCCAGCAGCAAAGCCTGGGATCGGGTGACAGATACGCAGTATTTT,CASSKAWDRVTDTQYF
TRBJ1-4,NA,TRBV9,NA,TGTGCCAGCAGCGTAGGGACCACAGGTGAAAAACTGTTTTTT,CASSVGTTGEKLFF
TRBJ1-3,NA,TRBV14,NA,TGTGCCAGCAGCCAGGGATACGGGGGCGGTGGAAACACCATATATTTT,CASSQGYGGGGNTIYF
TRBJ2-3,NA,TRBV19,NA,TGTGCCAGTAGCTGGGTGGCAGCGGGCACAGATACGCAGTATTTT,CASSWVAAGTDTQYF
TRBJ1-5,NA,TRBV2,few,TGTGCCAGCAATCGGCAGGGCGGTCAGCCCCAGCATTTT,CASNRQGGQPQHF
TRBJ2-1,TRBD2,TRBV7-9,NA,TGTGCCAGCAGCTTAGCGGGGCGGGAGTACTACAATGAGCAGTTCTTC,CASSLAGREYYNEQFF
TRBJ1-2,NA,TRBV12-1,NA,TGTGCCAGCAGCTCCGGACCCTCCTTC,CASSSGPSF
TRBJ2-5,NA,TRBV6-5,NA,TGTGCCATCGGGGGCACGCCCCAAGAGACCCAGTACTTC,CAIGGTPQETQYF
TRBJ2-1,NA,TRBV5-1,NA,TGCGCCAGCAGCTTGGAAGCTAGCGCGCCCGGGATGGTGCAGTTCTTC,CASSLEASAPGMVQFF
TRBJ2-4,NA,TRBV6-5,once,TGTGCCAGCAGTCCCCCTGGCGGCAAAAACATTCAGTACTTC,CASSPPGGKNIQYF
TRBJ2-3,NA,TRBV9,once,TGTGCCAGCAGCGTTCGGGATACGCAGTATTTT,CASSVRDTQYF
TRBJ2-3,TRBD2,TRBV7-9,NA,TGTGCCAGCAGCCAAAGCGGGAGCTCAGATACGCAGTATTTT,CASSQSGSSDTQYF
TRBJ1-4,NA,TRBV28,once,TGTGCCAGCAGTTCGGGCGGGTCTAATGAAAAACTGTTTTTT,CASSSGGSNEKLFF
TRBJ2-7,TRBD1,TRBV7-9,NA,TGTGCCAGCAGCTTAGGGGGACAGGGCTCCTACGAGCAGTACTTC,CASSLGGQGSYEQYF
TRBJ2-7,NA,TRBV11-2,NA,TGTGCCAGCAGGTCACAGGGCGCCTACGAGCAGTACTTC,CASRSQGAYEQYF
TRBJ1-4,TRBD1,TRBV11-2,NA,TGTGCCAGCAGCTTAAGGTTGGGACAGGGGTTAACTAATGAAAAACTGTTTTTT,CASSLRLGQGLTNEKLFF
TRBJ2-7,NA,TRBV5-4,once,TGTGCCAGCAGCTCCCCCGGGCGCGAAAAGAGGCAGTACTTC,CASSSPGREKRQYF
TRBJ1-4,NA,TRBV5-1,NA,TGCGCCAGCAGCTCGAAAGGGGGGTGGAATGAAAAACTGTTTTTT,CASSSKGGWNEKLFF
TRBJ2-4,TRBD2,TRBV15,NA,TGTGCCACCAGCAGAGACTCCCACACGGGAGGAAAAAACATTCAGTACTTC,CATSRDSHTGGKNIQYF
TRBJ1-1,NA,TRBV7-9,NA,TGTGCCAGCAGCTTATCCCGGGACACTGAAGCTTTCTTT,CASSLSRDTEAFF
TRBJ1-4,NA,TRBV19,NA,TGTGCCAGTAGCAGGGGCATGCGGGAAAAACTGTTTTTT,CASSRGMREKLFF
TRBJ2-2,TRBD2,TRBV10-1,NA,TGCGCCAGCAGTGAAAGCGGGAGAACCGGGGAGCTGTTTTTT,CASSESGRTGELFF
TRBJ2-7,NA,TRBV4-1,NA,TGCGCCAGCAGCCACACGGGTGGTAGATTGTACGAGCAGTACTTC,CASSHTGGRLYEQYF
TRBJ2-3,TRBD2,TRBV5-1,NA,TGCGCCAGCAGCAAAGCCCCGGGACTAGCGGGAGAAGGTGATACGCAGTATTTT,CASSKAPGLAGEGDTQYF